These T cell receptor beta chains were read from a single sample in a study of cytomegalovirus exposure and HLA in healthy donors. TCRdb keeps only in-frame clones here, not all; method: immunoSEQ multiplex PCR. This sample has 80,000 to 100,000 clones; 75% to 85% occur once, and the top ten carry approximately 11%. Sequenced sample: PBMCs. The receptors stem from a man aged 18 to 29 in good health and CMV-seropositive. CDR3s include the opening cysteine and the closing phenylalanine or tryptophan. Each record gives: V gene, D gene, J gene, clone size, CDR3 protein, CDR3 DNA. A D gene is named only where the DNA matches it firmly. A clone size is listed for some rows: how often the clone was seen (once, few, many), or a class if it is expanded.

TRBV6-1,TRBD1,TRBJ2-7,.,CASSRDRRGEQYF,TGTGCCAGCAGTCGGGACAGGAGGGGGGAGCAGTACTTC
TRBV25-1,.,TRBJ2-1,once,CASNYRYNEQFF,TGTGCCAGCAACTACCGATACAATGAGCAGTTCTTC
TRBV9,.,TRBJ2-6,.,CASSVGSVFSSGANVLTF,TGTGCCAGCAGCGTAGGAAGCGTGTTCAGCTCTGGGGCCAACGTCCTGACTTTC
TRBV30,.,TRBJ1-6,.,CASRTDYNSPLHF,TGTGCCTCACGGACGGACTATAATTCCCCCCTCCACTTT
TRBV27,.,TRBJ2-3,.,CASSSGADTQYF,TGTGCCAGCAGTTCGGGTGCAGATACGCAGTATTTT
TRBV4-1,.,TRBJ1-1,.,CASSQGRLGDWTEAFF,TGCGCCAGCAGCCAAGGGCGCCTAGGGGATTGGACTGAAGCTTTCTTT
TRBV27,TRBD1,TRBJ1-6,.,CASSTTILQGGPLHF,TGTGCCAGCAGTACCACAATCCTACAGGGGGGACCCCTCCACTTT
TRBV5-4,TRBD2,TRBJ2-5,.,CASSLLAGVQETQYF,TGTGCCAGCAGCTTGTTAGCGGGGGTACAAGAGACCCAGTACTTC
TRBV4-1,.,TRBJ2-2,.,CASSQQGSNTGELFF,TGCGCCAGCAGCCAACAGGGCAGTAACACCGGGGAGCTGTTTTTT
TRBV19,.,TRBJ1-5,once,CASRQGSQPQHF,TGTGCCAGTAGACAGGGTTCCCAGCCCCAGCATTTT
TRBV29-1,TRBD2,TRBJ2-5,.,CSVEGTSGDQLQEKRYF,TGCAGCGTTGAAGGGACTAGCGGGGACCAACTTCAAGAAAAGAGATACTTC
TRBV5-6,TRBD2,TRBJ2-5,once,CASSLGGRGGQETQYF,TGTGCCAGCAGCTTGGGAGGGCGGGGGGGCCAAGAGACCCAGTACTTC
TRBV4-1,.,TRBJ2-7,.,CASRPFPNHRAPYEQYF,TGCGCCAGCAGACCTTTCCCCAATCACAGGGCACCCTACGAGCAGTACTTC
TRBV19,.,TRBJ1-2,.,CASMANYGYTF,TGTGCCAGTATGGCAAACTATGGCTACACCTTC
TRBV19,.,TRBJ2-3,.,CASSAGVGDTQYF,TGTGCCAGTAGTGCAGGGGTCGGAGATACGCAGTATTTT
TRBV21-1,.,TRBJ2-5,.,CASSKDWRTGVSSAQETQYF,TGTGCCAGCAGCAAAGATTGGAGGACAGGGGTCTCGTCCGCCCAAGAGACCCAGTACTTC
TRBV6-1,.,TRBJ1-2,.,CASSGVSKKDGYTF,TGTGCCAGCAGCGGGGTCTCAAAGAAGGATGGCTACACCTTC
TRBV25-1,TRBD1,TRBJ1-2,.,CASSRTGGYGYTF,TGTGCCAGCAGCCGGACAGGGGGCTATGGCTACACCTTC
TRBV30,TRBD1,TRBJ1-2,once,CAWSAQDRTVRGYTF,TGTGCCTGGAGTGCCCAGGACAGGACCGTTAGGGGCTACACCTTC
TRBV6-1,.,TRBJ2-1,.,CAGAPAGKNEQFF,TGTGCGGGGGCCCCTGCCGGGAAGAATGAGCAGTTCTTC